These 15 T cell receptor beta chains came from one sample sequenced in a study of T cell repertoires in cytomegalovirus infection. TCRdb re-derived calls from the reads in MiXCR, one entry per CDR3 protein. The profile shows 110,000 to 150,000 distinct CDR3 sequences, about 6% of them singletons. The sequencing input was PBMCs. All receptors come from a human donor in good health (CMV status not recorded). Some clones in this sample may be carry-over from other donors' samples.

This rearrangement joins TRBV7-6 to TRBJ2-1, with D hard to call. Trimming left V 2 bases short and J 9 bases short, with 8 bases between. The CDR3 totals 12 residues. In germline, CDR1 is SGHVS, CDR2 FNYEAQ. The CDR3 DNA is TGTGCCAGCAGCTTACCGGCACGTGAGCAGTTCTTC. Residues: CASSLPAREQFF.

About this clonotype: A much bigger clone sits one base away, suggesting this may be a read error. The chain combines TRBV6-1 with TRBJ2-1; D may correspond to TRBD1 or TRBD2 (6 bases each). This CDR3 is built from 15 residues. Germline V gives CDR1 MNHNS, CDR2 SASEGT. V lost 3 bases and J 2 bases, leaving 11 bases between the germline ends. The CDR3 sequence: CASSDLGGTYNEQFF. In DNA, the CDR3 is TGTGCCAGCAGTGATTTAGGGGGGACCTACAATGAGCAGTTCTTC.

The chain has TRBV6-5 and TRBJ1-2; D remains ambiguous. CDR3 length equals 14 residues. Deletions cut 1 base from V and 0 bases from J, with 6 bases between. Germline values: CDR1 MNHEY, CDR2 SVGAGI. The CDR3 bases are TGTGCCAGCAGTTACTTACCTTCTAACTATGGCTACACCTTC. Its protein is CASSYLPSNYGYTF.

This clonotype has only a few counts. The chain uses TRBV9 and TRBJ1-1; D may be TRBD1 (5 bases). In germline, CDR1 is SGDLS, CDR2 YYNGEE. The CDR3 contains 13 residues. With 4 bases removed from V and 8 bases from J, the gap between germline ends came to 15 bases. CDR3 protein: CASSTPGEGEAFF. CDR3 in DNA: TGTGCCAGCAGCACCCCGGGCGAGGGGGAAGCTTTCTTT.

This clonotype was detected ten times or more. The chain combines TRBV25-1 with TRBJ1-5; D gene uncertain. There are 15 residues in the CDR3. From germline, CDR1 is MGHDK and CDR2 SYGVNS. Trimming took 1 base from V and 5 from J, leaving 12 bases between them. The DNA of the CDR3 is TGTGCCAGCAGTGAATCGGGAAGGCCGCATCAGCCCCAGCATTTT. This translates into CASSESGRPHQPQHF.

This clonotype was seen repeatedly, ten times or more. The chain employs TRBV4-2 and TRBJ2-2; TRBD2 matches at 9 bases. The CDR3 runs 16 residues. Germline V gives CDR1 LGHNA, CDR2 YNFKEQ. The V gene end was trimmed by 4 bases and the J gene end by 6 bases; junction bases not matched to a gene: 9. CDR3 sequence: CASSLHTGTSSGELFF. The DNA of the CDR3 is TGTGCCAGCAGCCTACATACCGGGACTAGCTCCGGGGAGCTGTTTTTT.

In its sample, this clonotype was seen many times. J is TRBJ1-5 and V is TRBV6-5; the D gene is possibly TRBD1 (6 bases). Germline-derived CDR1 and CDR2 are MNHEY and SVGAGI. The CDR3 has 15 residues. V gave up 0 bases and J gave up 7 bases, with 13 bases separating them. The CDR3 DNA is TGTGCCAGCAGTTACTCGATAGCGGGGGGCCAGCCCCAGCATTTT. It translates to CASSYSIAGGQPQHF.

This clonotype was recorded many times. The chain combines TRBV19 with TRBJ1-2; 8 bases match TRBD1. Germline CDR1 reads LNHDA; CDR2 reads SQIVND (reference sequence). CDR3 length: 16 residues. Trimming removed 4 bases from V and 7 bases from J; junction bases left unmatched: 14. The CDR3 region is CASSTLGTGNVGGYTF. The CDR3 bases are TGTGCCAGTAGTACCCTGGGGACAGGCAACGTCGGTGGCTACACCTTC.

The table lists this clonotype with a few counts. V is TRBV5-5 and J is TRBJ1-4; D is undetermined. V lost 4 bases and J lost 7, with 17 bases in between. Germline loops: CDR1 SGHKS, CDR2 YYEKEE (reference sequence). The CDR3 is 15 residues long. For the CDR3, the DNA is TGTGCCAGCAGCCCTGGAGGAGGGTCCGGTGAAAAACTGTTTTTT. Protein sequence: CASSPGGGSGEKLFF.

This rearrangement joins TRBV5-1 to TRBJ1-4; TRBD1 matches at 8 bases. The CDR3 has 16 residues. Germline loops: CDR1 SGHRS, CDR2 YFSETQ. V lost 4 bases, J lost 5 bases, and 10 bases stayed unmatched. CDR3: CASSVTGATMNEKLFF. The CDR3 DNA follows: TGCGCCAGCAGCGTGACAGGGGCAACAATGAATGAAAAACTGTTTTTT. The complete variable domain, with remaining parts taken from reference TRBV5-1 and TRBJ1-4, reads KAGVTQTPRYLIKTRGQQVTLSCSPISGHRSVSWYQQTPGQGLQFLFEYFSETQRNKGNFPGRFSGRQFSNSRSEMNVSTLELGDSALYLCASSVTGATMNEKLFFGSGTQLSVL.

This chain uses TRBV7-2 with TRBJ2-1, with D possibly TRBD1 on 5 matching bases. The germline V gene has CDR1 SGHTA and CDR2 FQGNSA. Trimming cost V 3 bases and J 8 bases, with 11 bases left between them. The CDR3 extends over 13 amino acids. The CDR3 here is CASSFTGDHEQFF. In DNA, the CDR3 is TGTGCCAGCAGCTTCACAGGTGACCATGAGCAGTTCTTC.

The chain combines TRBV5-1 with TRBJ1-5; weak D call: TRBD1 (6 bases). The germline gives CDR1 SGHRS, CDR2 YFSETQ. This CDR3 is built from 15 residues. Trimming took 2 bases from V and 5 from J, leaving 14 bases between them. The CDR3 loop reads CASSLTGTRDQPQHF. CDR3 nucleotide sequence: TGCGCCAGCAGCTTAACAGGGACCAGGGATCAGCCCCAGCATTTT.

The chain employs TRBV5-1 and TRBJ1-1, with D unresolved. Germline V gene lookup returns CDR1 SGHRS and CDR2 YFSETQ. The CDR3 has 15 residues. Trimming left V 2 bases short and J 2 bases short, with 13 bases between. As DNA, the CDR3 is TGCGCCAGCAGCTTCTTCGACACCTTCAACACTGAAGCTTTCTTT. This sequence encodes CASSFFDTFNTEAFF.

In regard to this clonotype: One end of the junction does not line up with germline, which may come from a read error. CDR3 protein: CASSLPLLEVSF. The DNA for the CDR3 is TGTGCCAGCAGCCTCCCCCTATTGGAGGTGAGCTTT. The V call is TRBV7-2, the J call TRBJ1-6; D unclear. This CDR3 comprises 12 residues. CDR1 and CDR2 (germline): SGHTA, FQGNSA. Variable domain in full (rest from reference TRBV7-2 and TRBJ1-6): GAGVSQSPSNKVTEKGKDVELRCDPISGHTALYWYRQSLGQGLEFLIYFQGNSAPDKSGLPSDRFSAERTGGSVSTLTIQRTQQEDSAVYLCASSLPLLEVSFGNGTRLTVT.

This clonotype was seen ten or more times. This chain joins TRBV7-2 and TRBJ1-1; D may be TRBD1 (5 bases). V lost 9 bases and J lost 0, with 14 bases in between. Per the germline V gene, CDR1 is SGHTA and CDR2 is FQGNSA. The CDR3 spans 14 residues. The CDR3 loop reads CASSLQGLNTEAFF. CDR3 bases: TGTGCCAGTAGTCTTCAGGGTCTGAACACTGAAGCTTTCTTT.